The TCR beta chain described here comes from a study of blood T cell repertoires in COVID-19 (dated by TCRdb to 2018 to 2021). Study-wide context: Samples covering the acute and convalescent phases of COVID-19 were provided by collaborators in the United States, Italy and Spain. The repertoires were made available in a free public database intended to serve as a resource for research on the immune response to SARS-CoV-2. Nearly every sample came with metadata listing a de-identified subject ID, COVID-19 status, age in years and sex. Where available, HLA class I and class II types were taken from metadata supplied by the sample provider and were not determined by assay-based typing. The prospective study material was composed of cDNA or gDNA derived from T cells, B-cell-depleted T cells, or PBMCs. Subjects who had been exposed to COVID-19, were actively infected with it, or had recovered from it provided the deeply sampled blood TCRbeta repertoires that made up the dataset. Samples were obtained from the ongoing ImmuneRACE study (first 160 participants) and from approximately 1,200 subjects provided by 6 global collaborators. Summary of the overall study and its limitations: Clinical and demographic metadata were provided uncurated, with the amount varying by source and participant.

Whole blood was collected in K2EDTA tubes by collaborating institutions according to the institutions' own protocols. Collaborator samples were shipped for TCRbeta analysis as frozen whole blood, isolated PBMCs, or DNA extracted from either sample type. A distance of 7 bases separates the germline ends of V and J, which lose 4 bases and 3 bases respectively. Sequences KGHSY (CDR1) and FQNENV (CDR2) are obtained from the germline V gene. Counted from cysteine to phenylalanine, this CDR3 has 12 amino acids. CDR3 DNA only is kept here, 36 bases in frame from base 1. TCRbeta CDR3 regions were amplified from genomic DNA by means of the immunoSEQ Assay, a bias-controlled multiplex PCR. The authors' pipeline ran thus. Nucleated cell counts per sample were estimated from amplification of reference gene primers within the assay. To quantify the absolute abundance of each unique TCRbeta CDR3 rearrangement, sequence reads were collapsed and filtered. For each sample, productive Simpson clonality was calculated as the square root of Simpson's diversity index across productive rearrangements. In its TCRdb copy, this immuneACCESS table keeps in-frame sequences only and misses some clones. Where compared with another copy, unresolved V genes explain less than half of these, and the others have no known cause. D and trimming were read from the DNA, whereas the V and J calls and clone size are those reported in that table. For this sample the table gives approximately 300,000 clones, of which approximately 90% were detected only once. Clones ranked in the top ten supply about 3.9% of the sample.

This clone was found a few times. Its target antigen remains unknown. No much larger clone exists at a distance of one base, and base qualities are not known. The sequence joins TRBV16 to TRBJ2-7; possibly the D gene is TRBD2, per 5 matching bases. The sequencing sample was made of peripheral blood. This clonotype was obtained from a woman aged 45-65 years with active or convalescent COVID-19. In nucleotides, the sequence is TGTGCCAGCAGCCCCCGGGGCTACGAGCAGTACTTC. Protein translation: CASSPRGYEQYF. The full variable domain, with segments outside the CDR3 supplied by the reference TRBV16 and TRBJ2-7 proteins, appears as GEEVAQTPKHLVRGEGQKAKLYCAPIKGHSYVFWYQQVLKNEFKFLISFQNENVFDETGMPKERFSAKCLPNSPCSLEIQATKLEDSAVYFCASSPRGYEQYFGPGTRLTVT.